The 9 T cell receptor beta chains presented below share a single source sample, sequenced in a study of blood T cell repertoires in COVID-19 (dated by TCRdb to the early 2020s). Libraries were constructed by the immunoSEQ multiplex PCR assay. In TCRdb, the immuneACCESS table is reduced to in-frame sequences with V and J assigned. These tables do not hold every clone; where another copy was compared, an unresolved V gene accounts for under half, and the others remain unexplained. The sample table holds fewer than 85,000 clones, of which about 87% were seen once. The ten largest clonotypes hold roughly 8% of the sample. What was sequenced was peripheral blood. All receptors come from a man aged 50-60 years with active COVID-19.

The chain has TRBV27 and TRBJ2-7, with a possible D match to TRBD2 (5 bases). V was cut by 6 bases and J by 6 bases, with 9 bases left in between. The CDR3 runs 11 residues. Germline lookup yields CDR1 MNHEY and CDR2 SMNVEV (reference sequence). The CDR3 spells CASRGASEQYF. CDR3 nucleotides: TGTGCCAGCAGGGGAGCGAGCGAGCAGTACTTC.

This clone is a singleton in its sample. The rearrangement links TRBV12-5 to TRBJ2-2, with D unclear. V dropped 7 bases and J dropped 3 bases, with 6 bases sitting between them. The CDR3 is made up of 12 amino acids. Germline-derived CDR1 and CDR2 are LGHNT and FRNRAP. CDR3 loop: CASAPDTGELFF. The CDR3 region has the DNA TGTGCTAGTGCCCCCGACACCGGGGAGCTGTTTTTT. The full variable domain, rest sourced from reference TRBV12-5 and TRBJ2-2, is DARVTQTPRHKVTEMGQEVTMRCQPILGHNTVFWYRQTMMQGLELLAYFRNRAPLDDSGMPKDRFSAEMPDATLATLKIQPSEPRDSAVYFCASAPDTGELFFGEGSRLTVL.

This clone was observed a few times. This chain uses TRBV28 with TRBJ1-5; TRBD1 agrees at 8 bases. Losses at the gene ends were 6 bases for V and 9 bases for J; bases not matched to a gene: 7. CDR1 and CDR2 from the germline V gene are MDHEN and SYDVKM. The CDR3 extends over 13 amino acids. The CDR3 protein is CASRRQGSWPQHF. DNA for the CDR3: TGTGCCAGCAGAAGACAGGGGTCCTGGCCCCAGCATTTT.

J is TRBJ1-4 and V is TRBV10-3; TRBD1 is a possible D gene (6 bases). The germline gives CDR1 ENHRY, CDR2 SYGVKD. V lost 8 bases to trimming and J lost 2 bases, with 9 bases between them. The CDR3 is 13 residues long. The CDR3 DNA sequence: TGTGCCATCCAGGGGAGCACTAATGAAAAACTGTTTTTT. This encodes CAIQGSTNEKLFF.

The gene calls are TRBV29-1 and TRBJ1-1; TRBD1 agrees at 8 bases. The CDR3 has 11 amino acids. Trimming at V came to 8 bases and at J to 5 bases, leaving 4 bases not matched to a gene. Germline V CDR1 and CDR2: SQVTM, ANQGSEA. As DNA, the CDR3 is TGCAGCTCCCGGACAGGGACTGAAGCTTTCTTT. Translating gives CSSRTGTEAFF.

Only a few counts were recorded for this clone. The DNA for the CDR3 is TGCAGCGTGGGCGACAGTCGTTATTCACCCCTCCACTTT. Protein: CSVGDSRYSPLHF. V and J are TRBV29-1 and TRBJ1-6, with D perhaps TRBD1 (5 bases). This CDR3 has 13 amino acids. With 6 bases removed from V and 8 bases from J, the gap between germline ends came to 14 bases. Germline V CDR1 and CDR2: SQVTM, ANQGSEA. The full variable domain, with the rest looked up from reference TRBV29-1 and TRBJ1-6, is SAVISQKPSRDICQRGTSLTIQCQVDSQVTMMFWYRQQPGQSLTLIATANQGSEATYESGFVIDKFPISRPNLTFSTLTVSNMSPEDSSIYLCSVGDSRYSPLHFGNGTRLTVT.

The chain joins TRBV9 to TRBJ1-1, with D unresolved. There are 13 residues in the CDR3. Deletions cut 0 bases from V and 1 base from J, with 4 bases between. Per germline, CDR1 SGDLS and CDR2 YYNGEE. This CDR3 reads CASSVARNTEAFF. The DNA for the CDR3 is TGTGCCAGCAGCGTAGCTCGGAACACTGAAGCTTTCTTT.

This sequence joins TRBV11-2 and TRBJ2-2; 9 bases line up with TRBD2. Germline values: CDR1 SGHAT, CDR2 FQNNGV. The trim removed 5 bases at V and 5 bases at J, leaving 9 bases unmatched. This CDR3 is built from 16 residues. CDR3 DNA: TGTGCCAGCAGCCCACAAGCGGGGGGTTATACCGGGGAGCTGTTTTTT. Translated: CASSPQAGGYTGELFF.

This chain connects TRBV5-6 to TRBJ1-5, with 10 bases fitting TRBD1. Germline CDR1 reads SGHDT; CDR2 reads YYEEEE. Trimming cost V 4 bases and J 0 bases; bases outside gene matches: 7. The CDR3 is 17 amino acids. This CDR3 reads CASSATGGRISNQPQHF. The CDR3, as DNA: TGTGCCAGCAGCGCGACAGGGGGCCGGATTAGCAATCAGCCCCAGCATTTT.